These 27 T cell receptor beta chains were sequenced from one sample in a study of control samples from healthy donors and cancer patients (dated by TCRdb to about 2020). The library was produced with the immunoSEQ multiplex PCR assay. TCRdb retrieved this table from immuneACCESS and kept in-frame rearrangements only. Not all clones are present; in checked studies, unresolved V genes account for under half, and no reason is known for the remainder. This sample lists 200,000 or so clones; 85% to 95% were detected once. Clones ranked in the top ten supply less than 1.6% of the sample. The sample was blood. These receptor sequences come from a man in his fifties in good health.

This chain joins TRBV6-5 and TRBJ1-6; tentatively, D is TRBD1 (5 bases). Trimming took off 6 bases at V and 0 bases at J, with 9 bases between the two ends. Germline V gene lookup returns CDR1 MNHEY and CDR2 SVGAGI. This CDR3 spans 15 amino acids. The CDR3 DNA sequence: TGTGCCAGCAGCCGGGGGAGCTCCTATAATTCACCCCTCCACTTT. Its translation: CASSRGSSYNSPLHF.

The V gene is TRBV7-2, the J gene TRBJ2-4; D is possibly TRBD2 (6 bases). Between the trimmed V and J ends, which lost 4 bases and 6 bases, there was a span of 13 bases. This CDR3 has 14 amino acids. Germline V CDR1 and CDR2: SGHTA, FQGNSA. CDR3 in DNA: TGTGCCAGCAGCTCCTTTCGGGGGATAAACATTCAGTACTTC. Its protein product is CASSSFRGINIQYF.

V usage is TRBV30 and J usage is TRBJ2-3, with D perhaps TRBD1 (5 bases). The germline gives CDR1 GTSNPN, CDR2 SVGIG (reference sequence). V lost 0 bases and J lost 3, with 13 bases in between. The CDR3 has 15 amino acids. The CDR3 coding sequence is TGTGCCTGGAGTGTAGGCAGGGCTCCAACAGATACGCAGTATTTT. Its protein product is CAWSVGRAPTDTQYF.

V and J are TRBV19 and TRBJ2-7; D may match TRBD1 or TRBD2 (5 bases each). CDR1 LNHDA and CDR2 SQIVND come from the germline V gene (reference sequence). The CDR3 contains 19 residues. The germline V and J ends were trimmed by 10 bases and 4 bases, with 35 bases remaining between them. The CDR3 DNA reads as TGTGCCACCTCAGAAGGTCTACCGCAGGGACCTTCTAGAAGGTACGAGCAGTACTTC. Translation gives CATSEGLPQGPSRRYEQYF.

The chain links TRBV4-2 to TRBJ2-2, with TRBD1 identical over 7 bases. V lost 6 bases to trimming and J lost 4 bases; unmatched junction nucleotides: 5. CDR3 length: 14 amino acids. CDR1 is LGHNA, CDR2 YNFKEQ, per germline. CDR3 region: CASSVDRATGELFF. The CDR3 DNA follows: TGTGCCAGCAGTGTTGACAGGGCCACCGGGGAGCTGTTTTTT.

The chain employs TRBV11-2 and TRBJ1-4; TRBD1 might be the D (5 bases). V lost 1 base to trimming and J lost 2 bases, with 11 bases between them. This CDR3 comprises 16 residues. The germline gives CDR1 SGHAT, CDR2 FQNNGV. Here the CDR3 reads CASSLGGKGTNEKLFF. In DNA form, the CDR3 reads TGTGCCAGCAGCTTAGGGGGAAAGGGGACTAATGAAAAACTGTTTTTT.

The CDR3: CASRPSRGNYGYTF. For the CDR3, the DNA is TGTGCCAGCAGACCCAGCCGGGGGAACTATGGCTACACCTTC. This chain uses TRBV7-9 with TRBJ1-2; a possible D gene is TRBD1 (5 bases). Germline V CDR1 and CDR2: SEHNR, FQNEAQ (reference sequence). CDR3 length: 14 amino acids. With 6 bases removed from V and 2 bases from J, the gap between germline ends came to 13 bases.

V gene TRBV12-3 or TRBV12-4 combines with J gene TRBJ2-1, with D perhaps matching TRBD2 (5 bases). The germline V and J ends were trimmed by 5 bases and 15 bases, with 17 bases remaining between them. The CDR3 has 12 amino acids. The DNA for the CDR3 is TGTGCCAGCAGTCCCTCCCGGGAAGTGGTGTTCTTC. Its translation is CASSPSREVVFF.

The chain combines TRBV28 with TRBJ2-5; no reliable D call. Germline values: CDR1 MDHEN, CDR2 SYDVKM. Trimming removed 3 bases at V and 1 base at J, with 0 bases between. CDR3 length: 11 amino acids. This chain's CDR3 is CASSFQETQYF. The CDR3 coding sequence is TGTGCCAGCAGTTTCCAAGAGACCCAGTACTTC.

V gene TRBV6-6 combines with J gene TRBJ1-6; D gene ambiguous. CDR1 and CDR2 from the germline V gene are MNHNY and SVGAGI (reference sequence). This CDR3 comprises 14 residues. Deletions cut 4 bases from V and 7 bases from J, with 11 bases between. The CDR3 nucleotides read TGTGCCAGCAGTTTGAGCAGAGACAATTCACCCCTCCACTTT. Protein product: CASSLSRDNSPLHF.

The chain couples TRBV6-2 or TRBV6-3 to TRBJ2-5, with 7 bases lining up with TRBD2. The V gene's germline CDR1 is MNHEY and CDR2 SVGEGT. This CDR3 is built from 15 residues. With V trimmed by 6 bases and J by 3 bases, 10 bases remained unmatched. The CDR3 DNA reads as TGTGCCAGCAGCGATACCGGGACTACCGAAGAGACCCAGTACTTC. It yields the protein CASSDTGTTEETQYF.

V gene TRBV10-3 combines with J gene TRBJ1-1; weak D call: TRBD1 (5 bases). The CDR3 sequence is 14 residues long. Deletions cut 8 bases from V and 4 bases from J, with 17 bases between. The germline V gene encodes CDR1 ENHRY and CDR2 SYGVKD. The CDR3 DNA is TGTGCCATCGGTAGTGGGGGATCGGGCACTGAAGCTTTCTTT. Translated, it gives CAIGSGGSGTEAFF.

The chain joins TRBV6-1 to TRBJ1-2; 7 bases fit TRBD1. Germline-derived CDR1 and CDR2 are MNHNS and SASEGT. V gave up 1 base and J gave up 8 bases; unmatched junction bases: 4. CDR3 length: 13 amino acids. The CDR3: CASSEDRGGGYTF. The DNA of the CDR3 is TGTGCCAGCAGTGAAGACAGGGGCGGAGGCTACACCTTC.

The rearrangement uses TRBV19 and TRBJ2-5; maybe TRBD2 (6 bases). Germline V CDR1 and CDR2: LNHDA, SQIVND (reference sequence). The ends were cut back, 5 bases at V and 5 bases at J, with 9 bases in the middle. This CDR3 has 12 amino acids. The CDR3 DNA follows: TGTGCCAGTAGTCCCCGGGGGGAGACCCAGTACTTC. Its translation: CASSPRGETQYF.

V and J are TRBV19 and TRBJ1-1; 8 bases fit TRBD1. From germline, CDR1 is LNHDA and CDR2 SQIVND (reference sequence). The CDR3 is 15 amino acids. V gave up 3 bases and J gave up 1 base; unmatched junction bases: 4. The CDR3 here is CASSIIGQGNTEAFF. CDR3 nucleotide sequence: TGTGCCAGTAGTATTATAGGACAGGGGAACACTGAAGCTTTCTTT.

V usage is TRBV2 and J usage is TRBJ1-2, with no clear D. Germline lookup yields CDR1 SNHLY and CDR2 FYNNEI. V dropped 2 bases and J dropped 0 bases, with 7 bases sitting between them. The CDR3 consists of 14 residues. The CDR3 here is CASSETAANYGYTF. CDR3 sequence (DNA): TGTGCCAGCAGTGAAACAGCAGCTAACTATGGCTACACCTTC.

The genes are TRBV4-2 and TRBJ2-6; D perhaps matches TRBD2 (5 bases). Germline V gene lookup returns CDR1 LGHNA and CDR2 YNFKEQ. The CDR3 is 17 residues long. V lost 2 bases and J lost 1, with 12 bases in between. The CDR3 loop reads CASSQPTSGSGANVLTF. The CDR3 nucleotides read TGTGCCAGCAGCCAACCTACCTCGGGGTCTGGGGCCAACGTCCTGACTTTC.

The V call is TRBV23-1, the J call TRBJ1-6, with 7 bases fitting TRBD1. TRBV23-1 is an ORF; its function is uncertain. The CDR3 is 15 residues long. V shed 6 bases, J shed 6 bases, and the junction held 8 bases outside the gene matches. The CDR3 sequence is CASSLNRTGNSPLHF. CDR3 nucleotides: TGCGCCAGCAGCCTGAACAGGACAGGTAATTCACCCCTCCACTTT.

The chain combines TRBV4-3 with TRBJ1-1; 7 nucleotides line up with TRBD1. The CDR3 length is 15 residues. In germline, CDR1 is LGHNA, CDR2 YSLEER. Trimming took 2 bases from V and 0 from J; bases not matched to a gene: 3. This CDR3 reads CASSQRQGMNTEAFF. CDR3 in DNA: TGCGCCAGCAGCCAAAGACAGGGCATGAACACTGAAGCTTTCTTT.

The chain combines TRBV7-2 with TRBJ1-4; maybe TRBD1 (5 bases). CDR1 is SGHTA, CDR2 FQGNSA, per germline. This CDR3 is 15 amino acids long. V was pared by 5 bases and J by 4 bases, with 14 bases between. This CDR3 reads CASSPFFGGNEKLFF. DNA of the CDR3: TGTGCCAGCAGCCCGTTCTTTGGGGGTAATGAAAAACTGTTTTTT.

The chain recombines TRBV7-6 with TRBJ1-4; tentative D call: TRBD1 (6 bases). The CDR3 runs to 17 residues. Germline V lookup: CDR1 SGHVS, CDR2 FNYEAQ. The ends were cut back, 2 bases at V and 3 bases at J, with 16 bases in the middle. The CDR3 region is CASSLPTSPGANEKLFF. DNA of the CDR3: TGTGCCAGCAGCTTACCAACCAGCCCAGGGGCTAATGAAAAACTGTTTTTT.

V is TRBV6-1 and J is TRBJ1-1; D unresolved. The CDR3 runs to 15 residues. Trimming took 0 bases from V and 0 from J, leaving 8 bases between them. The germline V gene encodes CDR1 MNHNS and CDR2 SASEGT. In nucleotides, the CDR3 is TGTGCCAGCAGTGAAGCCCTAGTTTTGAACACTGAAGCTTTCTTT. This encodes CASSEALVLNTEAFF.

V and J are TRBV7-9 and TRBJ1-2, with D perhaps TRBD1 (6 bases). The germline V gene has CDR1 SEHNR and CDR2 FQNEAQ (reference sequence). Trimming cost V 4 bases and J 8 bases, with 20 bases left between them. This CDR3 spans 15 amino acids. In DNA, the CDR3 is TGTGCCAGCAGCTCGCCGCCACCACAGGGTTACGGCTACACCTTC. Translated, it gives CASSSPPPQGYGYTF.

The J gene is TRBJ1-5, the V gene TRBV6-5; D gene uncertain. The germline V and J ends were trimmed by 4 bases and 1 base, with 11 bases remaining between them. This CDR3 region has 15 residues. Looked up from germline, CDR1 is MNHEY and CDR2 is SVGAGI. CDR3 nucleotides: TGTGCCAGCAGTTCGAGAGACTCCAGCAATCAGCCCCAGCATTTT. Its translation is CASSSRDSSNQPQHF.

The V gene is TRBV7-2, the J gene TRBJ2-7; D not certain. Germline CDR1 reads SGHTA; CDR2 reads FQGNSA. Trimming pared 3 bases from V and 4 bases from J, leaving 7 bases between. This CDR3 is built from 12 residues. The CDR3 region is CASSFSGYEQYV. The DNA of the CDR3 is TGTGCCAGCAGCTTTTCTGGGTACGAGCAGTACGTC.

The chain uses TRBV5-6 and TRBJ1-5, with D tentatively TRBD1 (5 bases). Deletions cut 3 bases from V and 0 bases from J, with 13 bases between. Germline CDR1 reads SGHDT; CDR2 reads YYEEEE. The CDR3 extends over 16 amino acids. The CDR3 loop is CASSWGSLDSNQPQHF. The CDR3 DNA follows: TGTGCCAGCAGCTGGGGCAGCTTAGATAGCAATCAGCCCCAGCATTTT. Filled out from reference TRBV5-6 and TRBJ1-5, the complete variable domain reads DAGVTQSPTHLIKTRGQQVTLRCSPKSGHDTVSWYQQALGQGPQFIFQYYEEEERQRGNFPDRFSGHQFPNYSSELNVNALLLGDSALYLCASSWGSLDSNQPQHFGDGTRLSIL.

This chain's CDR3 is CASSRDRGIGELFF. For the CDR3, the DNA is TGTGCCAGCAGCCGGGACAGGGGGATCGGGGAGCTGTTTTTT. The rearrangement uses TRBV5-4 and TRBJ2-2, with 11 bases identical to TRBD1. The CDR3 loop spans 14 amino acids. V shed 4 bases and J 7 bases; nucleotides not matched to a gene: 3. Germline lookup yields CDR1 SGHNT and CDR2 YYREEE (reference sequence). Full variable domain (missing parts from reference TRBV5-4 and TRBJ2-2): ETGVTQSPTHLIKTRGQQVTLRCSSQSGHNTVSWYQQALGQGPQFIFQYYREEENGRGNFPPRFSGLQFPNYSSELNVNALELDDSALYLCASSRDRGIGELFFGEGSRLTVL.